This paragraph covers one TCR beta chain sequence. What it recognizes is unknown. Sequence at one end of the junction differs from germline and may be a read error. The data originate from a study of vaccination and CD4 T cells after COVID-19. Regarding the study as a whole: From around 21 to 38, the median of SARS-CoV-2-reactive clonotypes rose without reaching significance.

The Oncomine TCR Beta short-read assay generated sequence data from the DNA of cultured CD4+ T cells. TCRdb re-analysed the PCR reads in MiXCR, keeping a single row per CDR3 protein. The sample lists thousands of distinct CDR3 sequences; roughly 20% were seen once. The CDR3 consists of 14 residues. From germline, CDR1 is LNHDA and CDR2 SQIVND (reference sequence). Sample treatment: roughly 11-day PBMC culture with coronavirus spike peptide pools or control peptides (ViraFEST assay). Positivity by PCR occurred from March to December 2020, a period that predated US Alpha, Beta and Delta variants. Cultures of PBMCs, about 2 million per well, were set up with 10 IU/ml IL-2 and roughly 10 ug/ml peptide pools.

The clonotype originates from a human donor who had recovered from COVID-19. The sample consisted of CD4+ T cells from blood, cultured in vitro. V gene TRBV19 combines with J gene TRBJ1-1, with D maybe TRBD1 (6 bases). CDR3 region: CAGSVQGPSTEAFF. The CDR3 coding sequence is TGTGCCGGTAGCGTCCAGGGGCCCAGCACTGAAGCTTTCTTT.